This passage covers 5 T cell receptor beta chains from one sample sequenced in a study of T cell changes during pregnancy in multiple sclerosis. Clones were sequenced by immunoSEQ multiplex PCR, and TCRdb holds only the in-frame ones, with some missing. Counted here are about 100,000 clones, approximately 93% occurring once; the ten biggest clones make up 3% to 3.5%. This specimen was peripheral blood, taken after pregnancy. These receptors originate from a female donor with multiple sclerosis, enrolled in a pregnancy study.

The chain uses TRBV15 and TRBJ1-4; weak D call: TRBD1 (6 bases). Trimming left V 3 bases short and J 7 bases short, with 18 bases between. Germline CDR1 and CDR2: LNHNV and YYDKDF (reference sequence). The CDR3 consists of 16 residues. The CDR3 loop reads CATSSSQGLFVEKLFF. CDR3 nucleotides: TGTGCCACCAGCAGTTCGCAGGGGTTGTTTGTTGAAAAACTGTTTTTT.

CDR3 nucleotide sequence: TGCGCCAGCAGCACCGGACTAGCGGGGGGTAAAGATACGCAGTATTTT. The encoded protein is CASSTGLAGGKDTQYF. V and J are TRBV5-1 and TRBJ2-3; the match to TRBD2 covers 14 bases. CDR3 length: 16 residues. CDR1 is SGHRS and CDR2 is YFSETQ in the germline V gene. Germline trimming cut 4 bases from V and 5 bases from J; bases unmatched to any gene: 6.

The rearrangement uses TRBV10-2 and TRBJ2-3; the D gene is possibly TRBD2 (6 bases). The CDR3 sequence is 13 residues long. Germline CDR1 is WSHSY and CDR2 is SAAADI. Deletions cut 2 bases from V and 8 bases from J, with 11 bases between. Here the CDR3 reads CASSEPGERTQYF. In nucleotides, the CDR3 is TGCGCCAGCAGTGAGCCGGGGGAGCGTACGCAGTATTTT.

The rearrangement links TRBV6-6 to TRBJ2-3; 7 nucleotides agree with TRBD2. V was pared by 4 bases and J by 6 bases, with 10 bases of the junction left unmatched. CDR1 and CDR2 (germline): MNHNY, SVGAGI (reference sequence). The CDR3 spans 15 residues. The CDR3 here is CASSSPSSGVDTQYF. CDR3 DNA: TGTGCCAGCAGTTCCCCCTCAAGCGGGGTGGATACGCAGTATTTT.

This clone has only one observation. The rearrangement uses TRBV19 and TRBJ2-1; D gene unclear. Trimming took off 4 bases at V and 3 bases at J, with 7 bases between the two ends. This CDR3 has 13 residues. CDR1 LNHDA and CDR2 SQIVND come from the germline V gene (reference sequence). The CDR3: CASSRADYNEQFF. CDR3 coding DNA: TGTGCCAGTAGTAGGGCCGACTACAATGAGCAGTTCTTC.